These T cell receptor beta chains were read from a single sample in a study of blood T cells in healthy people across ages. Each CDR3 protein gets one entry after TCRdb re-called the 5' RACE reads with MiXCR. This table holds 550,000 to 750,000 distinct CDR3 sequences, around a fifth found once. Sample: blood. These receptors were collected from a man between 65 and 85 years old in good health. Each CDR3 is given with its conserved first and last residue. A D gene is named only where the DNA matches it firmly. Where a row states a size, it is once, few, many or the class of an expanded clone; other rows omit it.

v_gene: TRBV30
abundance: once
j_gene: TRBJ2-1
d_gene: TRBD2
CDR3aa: CAWSPTRASGYNEQFF
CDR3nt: TGTGCCTGGAGCCCCACCCGGGCTAGCGGATACAATGAGCAGTTCTTC

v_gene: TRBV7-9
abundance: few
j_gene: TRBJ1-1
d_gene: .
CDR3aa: CASSFEGVYDTEAFF
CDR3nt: TGTGCCAGCAGCTTTGAAGGGGTTTACGACACTGAAGCTTTCTTT

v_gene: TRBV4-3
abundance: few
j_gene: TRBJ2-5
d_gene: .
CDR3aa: CASSQEREQTQYF
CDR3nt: TGCGCCAGCAGCCAAGAGAGGGAACAGACCCAGTACTTC

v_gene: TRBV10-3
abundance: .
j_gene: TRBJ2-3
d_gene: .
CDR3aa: CAISERTGTDTQYF
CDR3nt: TGTGCCATCAGTGAGAGAACAGGCACAGATACGCAGTATTTT

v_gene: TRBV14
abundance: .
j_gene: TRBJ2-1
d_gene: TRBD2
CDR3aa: CASSQQLANEQFF
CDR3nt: TGTGCCAGCAGCCAACAACTAGCGAATGAGCAGTTCTTC

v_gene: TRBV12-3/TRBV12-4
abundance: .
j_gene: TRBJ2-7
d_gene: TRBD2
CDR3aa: CASSQGLADSSLYEQYF
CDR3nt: TGTGCCAGCAGCCAGGGACTAGCGGATTCGAGCCTCTACGAGCAGTACTTC

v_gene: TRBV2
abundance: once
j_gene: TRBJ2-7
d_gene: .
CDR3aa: CATHELALEQYF
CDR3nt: TGTGCCACGCATGAACTAGCCCTCGAGCAGTACTTC

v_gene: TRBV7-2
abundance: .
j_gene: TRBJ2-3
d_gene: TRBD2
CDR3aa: CASSLTAGGYPSTDTQYF
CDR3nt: TGTGCCAGCAGCTTAACGGCGGGAGGGTATCCTAGCACAGATACGCAGTATTTT

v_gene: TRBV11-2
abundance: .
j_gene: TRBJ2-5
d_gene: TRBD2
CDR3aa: CASSLGTSGFNRPYTQETQYF
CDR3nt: TGTGCCAGCAGCTTAGGGACTAGCGGGTTTAACCGACCTTATACCCAAGAGACCCAGTACTTC

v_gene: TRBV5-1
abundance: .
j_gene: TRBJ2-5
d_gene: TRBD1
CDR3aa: CASSQSTQGALKEETQYF
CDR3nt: TGCGCCAGCAGCCAGAGTACACAGGGGGCGCTTAAGGAGGAGACCCAGTACTTC

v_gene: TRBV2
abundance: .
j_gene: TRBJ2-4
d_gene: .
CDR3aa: CASSEATAGGIQYF
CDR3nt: TGTGCCAGCAGTGAAGCGACCGCTGGGGGCATTCAGTACTTC

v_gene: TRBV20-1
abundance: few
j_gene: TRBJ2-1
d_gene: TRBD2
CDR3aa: CSARALREGLDEQFF
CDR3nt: TGCAGTGCTAGAGCTTTGCGGGAGGGTCTCGATGAGCAGTTCTTC

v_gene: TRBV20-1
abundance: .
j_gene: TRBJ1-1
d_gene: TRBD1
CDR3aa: CSARLAGGNTEAFF
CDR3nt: TGCAGTGCTAGATTGGCAGGGGGGAACACTGAAGCTTTCTTT

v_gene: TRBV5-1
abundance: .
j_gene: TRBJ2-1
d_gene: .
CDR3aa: CASSDLLYNEQFF
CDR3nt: TGCGCCAGCAGCGATCTGCTCTACAATGAGCAGTTCTTC

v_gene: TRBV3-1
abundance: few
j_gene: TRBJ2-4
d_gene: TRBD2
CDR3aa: CASSQLAGDSFTYF
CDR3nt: TGTGCCAGCAGCCAGCTAGCGGGAGACTCATTTACATACTTC

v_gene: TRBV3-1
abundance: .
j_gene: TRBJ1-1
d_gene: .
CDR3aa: CASSQRGSNTEAFF
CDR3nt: TGTGCCAGCAGCCAACGAGGCTCGAACACTGAAGCTTTCTTT

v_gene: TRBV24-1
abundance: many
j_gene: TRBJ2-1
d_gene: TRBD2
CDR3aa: CATGTSGSYEQFF
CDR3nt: TGTGCCACCGGGACTAGCGGGAGCTATGAGCAGTTCTTC

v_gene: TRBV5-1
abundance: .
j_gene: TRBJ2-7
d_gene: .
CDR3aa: CASSLIPASSYEQYF
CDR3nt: TGCGCCAGCAGCTTGATCCCAGCGAGCTCCTACGAGCAGTACTTC

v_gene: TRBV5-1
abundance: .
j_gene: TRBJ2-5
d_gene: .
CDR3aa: CASSFSPSGWETQYF
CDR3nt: TGCGCCAGCAGCTTTTCCCCCAGCGGGTGGGAGACCCAGTACTTC

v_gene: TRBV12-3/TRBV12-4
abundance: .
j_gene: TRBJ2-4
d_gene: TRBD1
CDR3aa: CASSSHDRVGPKNIQYF
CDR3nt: TGTGCCAGCAGTTCACACGACAGGGTAGGGCCCAAAAACATTCAGTACTTC

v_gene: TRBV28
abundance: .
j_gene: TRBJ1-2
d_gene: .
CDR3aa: CASSPRQVYGYTF
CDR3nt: TGTGCCAGCAGCCCCAGACAGGTCTATGGCTACACCTTC

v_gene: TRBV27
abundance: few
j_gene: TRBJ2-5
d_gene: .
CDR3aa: CASSPNGRGQETQYF
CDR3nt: TGTGCCAGCAGTCCGAACGGACGGGGGCAAGAGACCCAGTACTTC

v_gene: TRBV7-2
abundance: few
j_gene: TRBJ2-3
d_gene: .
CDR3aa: CASSSRLGDTQYF
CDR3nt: TGTGCCAGCAGCTCGAGGTTAGGAGATACGCAGTATTTT

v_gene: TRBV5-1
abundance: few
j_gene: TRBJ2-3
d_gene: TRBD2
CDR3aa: CASSFGSSGSNTQYF
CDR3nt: TGCGCCAGCAGCTTTGGATCTAGCGGGAGTAATACGCAGTATTTT

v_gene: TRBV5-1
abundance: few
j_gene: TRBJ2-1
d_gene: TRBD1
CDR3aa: CASSWLGQAYNEQFF
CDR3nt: TGCGCCAGCAGCTGGTTAGGACAGGCATACAATGAGCAGTTCTTC

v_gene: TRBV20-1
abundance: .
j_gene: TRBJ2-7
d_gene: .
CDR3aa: CSARSRATYEQYF
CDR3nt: TGCAGTGCTAGATCCAGAGCTACCTACGAGCAGTACTTC

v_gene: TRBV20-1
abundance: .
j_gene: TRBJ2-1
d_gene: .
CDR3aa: CSARDDSGEGGAYNEQFF
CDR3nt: TGCAGTGCTAGAGACGACAGCGGAGAGGGGGGGGCCTACAATGAGCAGTTCTTC

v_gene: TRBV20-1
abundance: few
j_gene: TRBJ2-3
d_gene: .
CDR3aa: CSAGISGTTDTQYF
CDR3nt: TGCAGTGCTGGGATTTCAGGCACCACAGATACGCAGTATTTT

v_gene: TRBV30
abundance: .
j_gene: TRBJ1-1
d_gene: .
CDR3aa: CAWSEATDTEAFF
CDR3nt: TGTGCCTGGAGTGAAGCGACGGACACTGAAGCTTTCTTT

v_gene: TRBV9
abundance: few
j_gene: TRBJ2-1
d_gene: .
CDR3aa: CASSQIADPRGQFF
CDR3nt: TGTGCCAGCAGCCAAATAGCGGACCCCCGGGGGCAGTTCTTC

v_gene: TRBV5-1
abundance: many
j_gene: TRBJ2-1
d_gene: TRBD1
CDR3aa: CASSPQGVYNEQFF
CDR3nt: TGCGCCAGCAGCCCCCAGGGGGTCTACAATGAGCAGTTCTTC

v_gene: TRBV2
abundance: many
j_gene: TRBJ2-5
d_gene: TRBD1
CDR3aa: CASNAGTGVAEQCF
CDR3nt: TGTGCCAGCAATGCCGGGACAGGGGTTGCCGAGCAGTGCTTC

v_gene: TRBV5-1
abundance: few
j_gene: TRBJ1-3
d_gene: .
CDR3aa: CASSLLDQSLSGNTIYF
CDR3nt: TGCGCCAGCAGCTTACTAGATCAGTCCCTCTCTGGAAACACCATATATTTT

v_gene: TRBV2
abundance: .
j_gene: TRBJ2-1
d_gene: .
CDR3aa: CASKELRTRYNEQFF
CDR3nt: TGTGCCAGCAAAGAATTGAGGACCCGTTACAATGAGCAGTTCTTC